The 8 T cell receptor beta chains listed next were all sequenced from one sample in a study of siplizumab effects on memory and regulatory T cells. TCRdb keeps only in-frame clones here, not all; method: immunoSEQ multiplex PCR. The sample lists fewer than 120,000 clones, more than 90% seen once, with roughly 1.4% in the top ten. What was sequenced was CD4+ T cells sorted from blood. The receptors come from a human donor in good health.

J is TRBJ2-7 and V is TRBV6-1; 7 bases agree with TRBD1. The V gene's germline CDR1 is MNHNS and CDR2 SASEGT. The length of the CDR3 is 13 residues. J lost 3 bases, V lost 4 bases, and 3 bases had no gene match. CDR3 amino acids: CASSVGTDYEQYF. CDR3 sequence (DNA): TGTGCCAGCAGTGTCGGGACAGACTACGAGCAGTACTTC.

The chain couples TRBV5-1 to TRBJ2-5; D is perhaps TRBD1 or TRBD2 (5 bases each). This CDR3 is 15 amino acids long. From germline, CDR1 is SGHRS and CDR2 YFSETQ. V lost 0 bases to trimming and J lost 5 bases, with 14 bases between them. The CDR3 bases are TGCGCCAGCAGCTTGGAGGGGACCCGGTGGGAGACCCAGTACTTC. Protein: CASSLEGTRWETQYF.

The rearrangement uses TRBV10-3 and TRBJ1-1, with a tentative D call TRBD1 (5 bases). This CDR3 contains 15 residues. Germline lookup yields CDR1 ENHRY and CDR2 SYGVKD. The V and J ends lost 3 bases and 3 bases respectively, with 14 bases between them. This chain's CDR3 is CAISDRGEGDTEAFF. CDR3 nucleotide sequence: TGTGCCATCAGTGACCGGGGGGAAGGGGACACTGAAGCTTTCTTT.

V usage is TRBV7-8 and J usage is TRBJ1-1; possibly TRBD1 for D (5 bases). The CDR3 runs to 13 residues. Germline lookup yields CDR1 SGHVS and CDR2 FQNEAQ. V lost 5 bases and J lost 11, with 18 bases in between. The CDR3 sequence is CASSVRDALRAFF. The CDR3 region has the DNA TGTGCCAGCAGCGTCCGGGACGCTCTACGGGCTTTCTTT.

The chain joins TRBV18 to TRBJ2-7; possibly TRBD2 for D (5 bases). Germline V gene lookup returns CDR1 KGHSH and CDR2 LQKENI. This CDR3 contains 14 residues. The V and J ends lost 6 bases and 5 bases respectively, with 17 bases between them. The CDR3 spells CASSPDSRGNEQYF. The CDR3 DNA follows: TGTGCCAGCTCCCCGGACTCCCGAGGCAACGAGCAGTACTTC.

The J gene is TRBJ2-2, the V gene TRBV5-4, with TRBD2 matching 14 bases. Germline loops: CDR1 SGHNT, CDR2 YYREEE (reference sequence). The CDR3 runs 17 residues. J lost 7 bases, V lost 2 bases, and 7 bases had no gene match. Here the CDR3 DNA reads TGTGCCAGCAGCTTAGGGACTAGCGGGAGTTACGGCGGGGAGCTGTTTTTT. This translates into CASSLGTSGSYGGELFF.

The chain employs TRBV10-3 and TRBJ1-4, with 7 bases aligning to TRBD1. The CDR3 covers 13 residues. The V gene end was trimmed by 6 bases and the J gene end by 8 bases; junction bases not matched to a gene: 6. CDR1 ENHRY and CDR2 SYGVKD come from the germline V gene. The CDR3 DNA sequence: TGTGCCATCAGAGCAGGGGGAGTAGAAAAACTGTTTTTT. Amino acids: CAIRAGGVEKLFF.

V is TRBV5-1 and J is TRBJ1-5; unclear D gene. The germline gives CDR1 SGHRS, CDR2 YFSETQ. The CDR3 is 15 residues long. The V gene lost 0 bases and the J gene lost 0 bases, with 7 bases spanning the gap. CDR3 amino acids: CASSLAPYSNQPQHF. In nucleotides, the CDR3 is TGCGCCAGCAGCTTGGCTCCATATAGCAATCAGCCCCAGCATTTT.